These 31 T cell receptor beta chains share one sample of origin, sequenced in a study of blood T cell repertoires in COVID-19. Clones were read by immunoSEQ multiplex PCR, and TCRdb kept only the in-frame ones, dropping some. The data contain approximately 88,000 clones, approximately 80% of them singletons. The sequencing input was peripheral blood. The receptors were sampled from a human donor in a cohort sampled during active COVID-19.

The chain carries TRBV11-2 and TRBJ2-1, with D possibly TRBD2 on 5 matching bases. V shed 4 bases and J shed 5 bases, with 12 bases lying between them. This CDR3 is built from 14 residues. Germline V gives CDR1 SGHAT, CDR2 FQNNGV. CDR3 sequence: CASSSKRKNNEQFF. As DNA, the CDR3 is TGTGCCAGCAGCTCCAAGCGGAAAAACAATGAGCAGTTCTTC.

This clone was recorded only once. This rearrangement joins TRBV9 to TRBJ2-1; D unresolved. Trimming took 4 bases from V and 3 from J, leaving 5 bases between them. Looked up from germline, CDR1 is SGDLS and CDR2 is YYNGEE. This CDR3 region has 12 residues. CDR3 DNA sequence: TGTGCCAGCAGCCCCAACTACAATGAGCAGTTCTTC. Protein sequence: CASSPNYNEQFF.

This clone occurred a few times. The chain carries TRBV7-9 and TRBJ1-5; a weak D match, TRBD1 (6 bases). This CDR3 is 15 amino acids long. V was clipped by 1 base and J by 4 bases, with 11 bases between them. Germline V gene sequence: CDR1 SEHNR, CDR2 FQNEAQ (reference sequence). CDR3 protein: CASSLGDNWNQPQHF. The CDR3 DNA follows: TGTGCCAGCAGCTTAGGGGACAATTGGAATCAGCCCCAGCATTTT.

The chain couples TRBV7-6 to TRBJ2-1, with a tentative D call TRBD2 (7 bases). Germline loops: CDR1 SGHVS, CDR2 FNYEAQ. The CDR3 runs to 12 residues. V lost 7 bases to trimming and J lost 9 bases, with 13 bases between them. For the CDR3, the DNA is TGTGCCAGCAACCGGGGGGCGGGTGAGCAGTTCTTC. This sequence encodes CASNRGAGEQFF.

J is TRBJ2-1 and V is TRBV21-1; the table assigns TRBD1, which was not confirmed against the DNA. TRBV21-1 is reported as a pseudogene. There are 20 residues in the CDR3. CDR3 DNA sequence: TGTGCCAGCAGCAAAATAGCAGGGATCCGAGGTAGGAGTTCCTACAATGAGCAGTTCTTC. Residues: CASSKIAGIRGRSSYNEQFF.

The rearrangement joins TRBV12-3 or TRBV12-4 to TRBJ2-1, with D possibly TRBD1 on 6 matching bases. The CDR3 loop spans 12 amino acids. Between the trimmed V and J ends, which lost 2 bases and 11 bases, there was a span of 10 bases. The CDR3 protein is CASSLMQGQQFF. Written as DNA, the CDR3 is TGTGCCAGCAGTTTAATGCAGGGGCAGCAGTTCTTC.

This clone was observed a single time. The V and J genes are TRBV28 and TRBJ2-7; 8 positions match TRBD1. Trimming at V came to 6 bases and at J to 7 bases, leaving 5 bases not matched to a gene. Germline CDR1 is MDHEN and CDR2 is SYDVKM. This CDR3 has 12 residues. CDR3 bases: TGTGCCAGCAGGACAGGGGCGGGGGAGCAGTACTTC. This sequence encodes CASRTGAGEQYF.

The chain carries TRBV19 and TRBJ1-4, with D possibly matching TRBD1 (6 bases). Germline V gene data show CDR1 as LNHDA and CDR2 as SQIVND (reference sequence). The V end lost 6 bases, the J end lost 4 bases, and 21 bases lay between the germline ends. The CDR3 runs to 17 residues. The CDR3 spells CASSRDRLGQRNEKLFF. CDR3 DNA: TGTGCCAGTAGCAGGGACCGTCTCGGACAGCGTAATGAAAAACTGTTTTTT. The full variable domain, its missing parts supplied by reference TRBV19 and TRBJ1-4, is DGGITQSPKYLFRKEGQNVTLSCEQNLNHDAMYWYRQDPGQGLRLIYYSQIVNDFQKGDIAEGYSVSREKKESFPLTVTSAQKNPTAFYLCASSRDRLGQRNEKLFFGSGTQLSVL.

The genes are TRBV24-1 and TRBJ2-1; D call uncertain. The CDR3 has 13 amino acids. V was trimmed by 2 bases and J by 9 bases, leaving 10 bases between them. Germline CDR1 and CDR2: KGHDR and SFDVKD. The CDR3 DNA sequence: TGTGCCACCAGTGATTCTAAGATTCGTGAGCAGTTCTTC. It yields the protein CATSDSKIREQFF.

This clone was seen just once. The chain joins TRBV21-1 to TRBJ1-1. TRBV21-1 is shown as a pseudogene. This CDR3 contains 12 residues. The CDR3 reads CASSKGSAEAFF. CDR3 DNA: TGTGCCAGCAGCAAAGGGAGCGCTGAAGCTTTCTTT.

This sequence joins TRBV5-1 and TRBJ2-5; no definite D call. V was cut by 4 bases and J by 2 bases, with 9 bases left in between. The CDR3 is 13 residues long. CDR1 is SGHRS, CDR2 YFSETQ, per germline. CDR3 in amino acids: CASSPHRQETQYF. CDR3 in DNA: TGCGCCAGCAGCCCGCACAGACAAGAGACCCAGTACTTC.

The rearrangement joins TRBV29-1 to TRBJ2-3; tentatively, D is TRBD2 (6 bases). V shed 6 bases and J shed 1 base, with 17 bases lying between them. The germline gives CDR1 SQVTM, CDR2 ANQGSEA. CDR3 size: 15 residues. CDR3: CSVPRVGGRTDTQYF. CDR3 nucleotides: TGCAGCGTCCCCAGGGTGGGGGGACGCACAGATACGCAGTATTTT.

This chain uses TRBV6-1 with TRBJ1-3; D uncertain. This CDR3 has 17 amino acids. With 0 bases removed from V and 4 bases from J, the gap between germline ends came to 16 bases. CDR1 and CDR2 from the germline V gene are MNHNS and SASEGT. This chain's CDR3 is CASSEARMSRSGNTIYF. In DNA, the CDR3 is TGTGCCAGCAGTGAAGCGCGGATGTCCCGGTCCGGAAACACCATATATTTT.

This clone was counted a few times. CDR3 in DNA: TGTGCCAGTGTCGCCGGGGAGCTGTTTTTT. Translation: CASVAGELFF. The chain links TRBV6-5 to TRBJ2-2; D unresolved. The V and J ends lost 9 bases and 6 bases respectively, with 5 bases between them. CDR3 length equals 10 residues. The germline V gene encodes CDR1 MNHEY and CDR2 SVGAGI.

The chain uses TRBV28 and TRBJ2-7, with D possibly matching TRBD2 (6 bases). Trimming took 3 bases from V and 9 from J, leaving 18 bases between them. The germline CDR1 and CDR2 sequences are MDHEN and SYDVKM. The length of the CDR3 is 14 residues. CDR3 in amino acids: CASSFVRGISGQYF. The CDR3 bases are TGTGCCAGCAGTTTCGTACGCGGGATTTCCGGGCAGTACTTC.

The rearrangement joins TRBV3-1 (or the pseudogene TRBV3-2) to TRBJ1-1, with 7 nucleotides matching TRBD1. Germline lookup yields CDR1 LGHDT and CDR2 YNNKEL (reference sequence). The CDR3 covers 14 residues. The junction had 4 bases not matched to a gene; V was cut back by 2 bases and J by 4 bases. The CDR3 protein is CASSQTQGITEAFF. Here the CDR3 DNA reads TGTGCCAGCAGCCAAACACAGGGGATCACTGAAGCTTTCTTT.

The rearrangement joins TRBV7-6 to TRBJ2-7; 11 bases align to TRBD1. V was pared by 5 bases and J by 3 bases, with 6 bases of the junction left unmatched. The germline V gene encodes CDR1 SGHVS and CDR2 FNYEAQ. The CDR3 is 15 amino acids. The CDR3 loop is CASSRDRGVLYEQYF. As DNA, the CDR3 is TGTGCCAGCAGCAGGGACAGGGGGGTCCTCTACGAGCAGTACTTC.

The rearrangement joins TRBV19 to TRBJ2-7; TRBD1 is a possible D gene (7 bases). CDR1 is LNHDA and CDR2 is SQIVND in the germline V gene (reference sequence). This CDR3 region has 14 residues. Trimming took off 4 bases at V and 3 bases at J, with 13 bases between the two ends. DNA for the CDR3: TGTGCCAGTAGTACCCCAGGGGGGATCTACGAGCAGTACTTC. This translates into CASSTPGGIYEQYF.

The rearrangement links TRBV28 to TRBJ1-1, with D possibly matching TRBD1 (6 bases). Germline V gives CDR1 MDHEN, CDR2 SYDVKM. The ends were cut back, 4 bases at V and 1 base at J, with 16 bases in the middle. The CDR3 totals 16 residues. CDR3 nucleotides: TGTGCCAGCAGTTGGGGGTCAGGGGAGAGGAACACTGAAGCTTTCTTT. It codes for CASSWGSGERNTEAFF.

This clone came up once. The rearrangement joins TRBV30 to TRBJ1-5; 8 nucleotides match TRBD1. The CDR3 sequence is 15 residues long. Losses at the gene ends were 4 bases for V and 2 bases for J; bases not matched to a gene: 7. Germline lookup yields CDR1 GTSNPN and CDR2 SVGIG (reference sequence). The CDR3 here is CAWTKQQGGNQPQHF. In nucleotides, the CDR3 is TGTGCCTGGACAAAACAACAGGGGGGCAATCAGCCCCAGCATTTT.

This clone was observed a handful of times. The CDR3 loop reads CASSNRGGGQETQYF. The CDR3 DNA sequence: TGTGCCAGCAGTAATAGGGGAGGGGGCCAAGAGACCCAGTACTTC. The V and J genes are TRBV2 and TRBJ2-5; weak D call: TRBD2 (7 bases). V lost 5 bases to trimming and J lost 1 base, with 14 bases between them. Germline CDR1 is SNHLY and CDR2 is FYNNEI. This CDR3 spans 15 amino acids.

Only a few counts were recorded for this clone. The J gene is TRBJ2-2, the V gene TRBV19, with TRBD1 matching over 9 bases. This CDR3 spans 14 amino acids. Trimming cost V 6 bases and J 1 base; bases outside gene matches: 0. Germline loops: CDR1 LNHDA, CDR2 SQIVND (reference sequence). The CDR3 loop reads CASRGQGNTGELFF. The CDR3 DNA follows: TGTGCCAGTAGGGGACAGGGGAACACCGGGGAGCTGTTTTTT.

The chain couples TRBV21-1 to TRBJ2-7; TRBD1, as called in the table, went unchecked against the DNA. TRBV21-1 is listed as a pseudogene. The CDR3 is made up of 11 amino acids. CDR3 residues: CAIEQVDEQYF. CDR3 in DNA: TGTGCCATCGAGCAGGTCGACGAGCAGTACTTC.

This sequence joins TRBV27 and TRBJ1-4; TRBD1 might be the D (5 bases). Trimming cost V 2 bases and J 8 bases, with 12 bases left between them. CDR1 and CDR2 from the germline V gene are MNHEY and SMNVEV (reference sequence). This CDR3 has 14 residues. The CDR3 is CASSLNRGLEKLFF. The CDR3 nucleotides are TGTGCCAGCAGTTTAAACCGGGGGTTAGAAAAACTGTTTTTT.

The chain has TRBV30 and TRBJ1-1; TRBD1 might be the D (5 bases). Germline CDR1 and CDR2: GTSNPN and SVGIG (reference sequence). Trimming took 0 bases from V and 3 from J, leaving 8 bases between them. The CDR3 spans 13 residues. DNA of the CDR3: TGTGCCTGGAGTGTAACAGGTTACACTGAAGCTTTCTTT. Encoded protein: CAWSVTGYTEAFF.

This rearrangement joins TRBV19 to TRBJ2-1; 10 nucleotides line up with TRBD1. The CDR3 runs 15 residues. J gave up 3 bases and V 6 bases, and 5 bases lay outside the gene matches. Germline CDR1 LNHDA, CDR2 SQIVND (reference sequence). CDR3 DNA: TGTGCCAGTAGACCCGGGACAGGGGACTACAATGAGCAGTTCTTC. Its translation: CASRPGTGDYNEQFF.

This clone has a single count. This chain uses TRBV7-2 with TRBJ2-3; 8 bases align to TRBD1. Germline CDR1 SGHTA, CDR2 FQGNSA. This CDR3 is built from 15 residues. Trimming removed 6 bases from V and 2 bases from J; junction bases left unmatched: 7. The DNA of the CDR3 is TGTGCCAGCAGACCACAGGGGGTAAACACAGATACGCAGTATTTT. It codes for CASRPQGVNTDTQYF. Supplemented by reference TRBV7-2 and TRBJ2-3, the full variable domain reads GAGVSQSPSNKVTEKGKDVELRCDPISGHTALYWYRQSLGQGLEFLIYFQGNSAPDKSGLPSDRFSAERTGGSVSTLTIQRTQQEDSAVYLCASRPQGVNTDTQYFGPGTRLTVL.

The chain carries TRBV29-1 and TRBJ2-3, with 8 bases lining up with TRBD1. Germline V gene lookup returns CDR1 SQVTM and CDR2 ANQGSEA. V gave up 6 bases and J gave up 1 base; unmatched junction bases: 6. This CDR3 comprises 14 residues. CDR3: CSVDLTGGTDTQYF. The CDR3 DNA reads TGCAGCGTCGACCTGACAGGGGGCACAGATACGCAGTATTTT.

There are a few counts of this clone. The V call is TRBV11-1, the J call TRBJ2-1, with TRBD2 as a possible D gene (5 bases). This CDR3 contains 16 residues. Trimming took 2 bases from V and 6 from J, leaving 17 bases between them. Germline assignment: CDR1 SGHAT and CDR2 FQDESV (reference sequence). The CDR3 DNA sequence: TGTGCCAGCAGCTTACGCGAAGCGGATAAACCCAATGAGCAGTTCTTC. It translates to CASSLREADKPNEQFF.

This chain connects TRBV5-5 to TRBJ2-2; TRBD2 matches at 11 bases. The CDR3 has 17 residues. CDR1 and CDR2 from the germline V gene are SGHKS and YYEKEE (reference sequence). J was trimmed by 7 bases and V by 0 bases; bases with no gene match: 8. The CDR3 DNA reads as TGTGCCAGCAGCTTGGTCGCGACTAGCGGGACTAGCGGGGAGCTGTTTTTT. As protein: CASSLVATSGTSGELFF.

This chain connects TRBV29-1 to TRBJ2-2; 9 bases are shared with TRBD1. Per germline, CDR1 SQVTM and CDR2 ANQGSEA. The V and J ends lost 4 bases and 4 bases, in that order; junction bases with no gene match: 13. The CDR3 is 17 amino acids. CDR3 sequence: CSVAGQGNVGGTGELFF. For the CDR3, the DNA is TGCAGCGTTGCTGGACAGGGGAACGTAGGGGGCACCGGGGAGCTGTTTTTT.